Included here is one T cell receptor (beta chain) sequence, with context. The data are from a study of blood T cell repertoires in COVID-19. Looking at the study overall: COVID-19 samples collected from the United States, Italy and Spain covered acute and convalescent phases. Nucleic acid was either cDNA or gDNA, and it came from T cells, B-cell-depleted T cells, or PBMCs.

Germline CDR1 is LGHNA and CDR2 is YNFKEQ. Trimming removed 1 base at V and 7 bases at J, with 16 bases between. The CDR3 consists of 15 residues. Authors' processing steps: Reference gene primer amplification in the assay estimated nucleated cell counts. This table comes from immunoSEQ multiplex PCR, and its TCRdb copy is limited to in-frame clones, with some not included. The DNA gave D and trimming, while V, J and clone size come from that table. This sample has tens of thousands of clones, with roughly 78% found just once. The source material was peripheral blood. This clonotype was obtained from a woman of 80 years or more with acute or convalescent COVID-19. The rearrangement joins TRBV4-2 to TRBJ1-1, with D perhaps matching TRBD1 (6 bases). The CDR3 coding sequence is TGTGCCAGCAGCCAAGCCGTCGGACAGCACAGTGAAGCTTTCTTT. Encoded protein: CASSQAVGQHSEAFF.